This note documents a single TCR beta chain sequence. This clonotype occurred a few times. Its target antigen remains unknown. Within one base of it there is no much larger clone, and no base qualities were kept. The data derive from a study of T cells in Graves' hyperthyroidism and ophthalmopathy (dated by TCRdb to the late 2010s). Regarding the research as a whole: To identify TCR V-J signatures that set the groups apart, the researchers used a discovery cohort of 90 to 100 patients, made up of 40 to 45 with Graves' ophthalmopathy and 57 with stable Graves' hyperthyroidism. In more than 5 Graves' hyperthyroidism patients, the study also compared T-cell repertoires from thyroid tissue with T-cell repertoires from blood. For training and testing, the 80 to 100 patients in the discovery cohort were randomly divided in a 7:3 ratio. Once sampling was done, hyperthyroidism patients were given methimazole at a starting dose of 30 mg daily, whereas ophthalmopathy patients were given high-dose intravenous methylprednisolone. Prospective prediction of ophthalmopathy was tested in an independent validation cohort consisting of roughly 19 hyperthyroidism patients and over 15 patients who later progressed to ophthalmopathy. TCR Vbeta CDR3 sequencing of roughly 140 peripheral blood samples (over 40 ophthalmopathy, 75 to 85 hyperthyroidism and about 17 progressor patients) is reported in the paper.

Stable Graves' hyperthyroidism was defined as the absence of progression to ophthalmopathy over 18 months of follow-up. The hyperthyroidism patients were between 18 and 65 years old and newly diagnosed, with a disease duration of less than 2 months. Patients with uncontrolled infections, other autoimmune diseases, pregnancy or lactation were excluded. Diagnoses relied on clinical symptoms, serum thyroxine and TRAb, thyroid ultrasound and orbital computed tomography. Total RNA was extracted using Trizol reagent, and RNA quality was assessed on an Agilent 2100 Bioanalyzer. The TCR beta CDR3 regions were amplified from RNA transcripts. A first-round RT-PCR of the TCR CDR3 used the HTBI primer set with the Qiagen OneStep RT-PCR kit. Libraries were constructed in a second round of multiplex PCR, after which size selection and purification were carried out. The libraries were sequenced on an Illumina HiSeq2000 using paired-end 100 bp reads. In the authors' own workflow: Raw data were processed with SOAPnuke, discarding reads with adapters, uncalled bases, mean Phred below 15, or no exact constant-primer or identifier match. High-quality paired reads were merged with COPE v1.2.5, and unique nucleotide sequences were defined as clonotypes. MiTCR v1.1 was used to align the clonotypes against IMGT TRBV, TRBD and TRBJ reference segments. Only V-J combinations with frequency above 0.0001, covering 99.2% of repertoires, were analysed. The TCS score was defined as the ratio of F50 (clonal expansion) to E x V (chaos), calculated using BLOSUM62-based TCRdist between CDR3 peptides within each V-J. Welch's t-statistics and random forest reduced 514 V-J features to about 12, which were used in a naive Bayes classifier (R e1071). TCRdb itself trimmed the public reads at Q25 with fastp, ran MiXCR and retained productive beta chains. Rows matching on CDR3 protein sequence are summarized as one entry with the most common DNA and genes. TCRdb's processing, not the authors', yielded these V and J calls. The sample table lists some 600,000 distinct CDR3 sequences, roughly 46% of them with a count of one. The top ten hold approximately 8.2% of the sample.

According to the germline V gene, CDR1 reads SGHVS and CDR2 reads FNYEAQ. The CDR3 has 14 amino acids, counting the end cysteine and phenylalanine. The DNA shown is the 42-base CDR3, in frame from base 1. At the junction V is shortened by 8 bases and J by 5 bases; bases outside the gene matches: 7. What the work shows at the level of the full study, not this receptor alone: A 13 V-J signature model separated ophthalmopathy from stable hyperthyroidism, with approximately 86% sensitivity and about 81% specificity in cross-validation and 80%/75% in testing. Sample size was not statistically predetermined, and investigators were not blinded to group allocation. Most expanded thyroid clonotypes (frequency above 0.001) were also detected in blood, a finding suggesting that blood repertoires may reflect thyroid immune responses. In validation, the model predicted progression to ophthalmopathy a median of approximately 6.3 months before onset, with roughly 71% sensitivity and roughly 77% specificity.

This chain joins TRBV7-6 to TRBJ2-2; 8 middle bases align to TRBD2. Sequencing was done on a sample of peripheral blood or thyroid tissue (not recorded which). The receptor comes from a woman in her late teens or twenties with Graves' hyperthyroidism. Donor details come from another sample of the same person, matched by shared clones. The sequenced DNA: TGTGCCAGCCGGATTAGCGGGAAGACCGGGGAGCTGTTTTTT. This translates into CASRISGKTGELFF.